These 32 T cell receptor beta chains originate from one sample sequenced in a study of T cells in localized non-small cell lung cancer. TCRdb's copy holds only in-frame clones and misses some; the assay was immunoSEQ multiplex PCR. Counted here are about 45,000 clones, 81% occurring once; the ten biggest clones make up roughly a sixth. The specimen comprised peripheral blood mononuclear cells, sampled before any cancer treatment. The receptors originated from a man between 40 and 70 years old with stage III lung adenocarcinoma.

V gene TRBV5-4 combines with J gene TRBJ2-2; 7 nucleotides match TRBD1. Germline V gene data show CDR1 as SGHNT and CDR2 as YYREEE (reference sequence). The trim removed 7 bases at V and 4 bases at J, leaving 4 bases unmatched. This CDR3 contains 13 residues. The CDR3 spells CASSQGLTGELFF. The CDR3 DNA reads as TGTGCCAGCTCACAGGGGCTCACCGGGGAGCTGTTTTTT.

The rearrangement joins TRBV5-1 to TRBJ2-3; D is possibly TRBD1 (6 bases). Trimming stripped 3 bases from V and 3 bases from J, with 11 bases between. CDR3 length: 14 amino acids. The germline V gene encodes CDR1 SGHRS and CDR2 YFSETQ. CDR3 in DNA: TGCGCCAGCAGCTCCGGGACATCGACAGATACGCAGTATTTT. This encodes CASSSGTSTDTQYF. The whole variable domain, remainder taken from reference TRBV5-1 and TRBJ2-3, is KAGVTQTPRYLIKTRGQQVTLSCSPISGHRSVSWYQQTPGQGLQFLFEYFSETQRNKGNFPGRFSGRQFSNSRSEMNVSTLELGDSALYLCASSSGTSTDTQYFGPGTRLTVL.

This chain joins TRBV7-8 and TRBJ1-2; 10 bases match TRBD1. CDR3 length: 16 residues. V lost 2 bases, J lost 8 bases, and 11 bases stayed unmatched. The germline CDR1 and CDR2 sequences are SGHVS and FQNEAQ. CDR3 nucleotide sequence: TGTGCCAGCAGCTTAATCGGAGGGACAGGGGTTGGCGGCTACACCTTC. This translates into CASSLIGGTGVGGYTF. Together with reference TRBV7-8 and TRBJ1-2, the CDR3 gives the full variable domain: GAGVSQSPRYKVAKRGQDVALRCDPISGHVSLFWYQQALGQGPEFLTYFQNEAQLDKSGLPSDRFFAERPEGSVSTLKIQRTQQEDSAVYLCASSLIGGTGVGGYTFGSGTRLTVV.

Points on this clone: At one of its ends the junction is not consistent with the germline gene, which may arise from a read error. This sample also contains other DNA sequences that code for the same CDR3. The rearrangement uses TRBV6-5 and TRBJ2-7; D possibly matches TRBD1 or TRBD2 (6 bases each). From germline, CDR1 is MNHEY and CDR2 SVGAGI. The CDR3 has 15 residues. The DNA for the CDR3 is TGTGCCAGCAGTTACTCCTCGGGGGCCGCCTATGAGCAGTACTTC. Translation gives CASSYSSGAAYEQYF.

The chain combines TRBV10-3 with TRBJ2-1, with D perhaps TRBD1 or TRBD2 (6 bases each). Trimming removed 8 bases at V and 9 bases at J, with 11 bases between. This CDR3 comprises 11 residues. CDR1 and CDR2 from the germline V gene are ENHRY and SYGVKD. This chain's CDR3 is CAIEQGGEQFF. CDR3 DNA: TGTGCCATCGAACAGGGAGGTGAGCAGTTCTTC.

The chain uses TRBV12-5 and TRBJ2-3; D unclear. The CDR3 sequence is 21 residues long. V was cut by 5 bases and J by 0 bases, with 30 bases left in between. The germline V gene has CDR1 LGHNT and CDR2 FRNRAP. Here the CDR3 DNA reads TGTGCTAGTGGTCCGACCACCCGCCAATTAGTATTTAAACCTAGCACAGATACGCAGTATTTT. Its translation is CASGPTTRQLVFKPSTDTQYF.

The CDR3 DNA reads as TGTGCCAGCTACCGACACACAGGGAGTTACAATGAGCAGTTCTTC. Its translation: CASYRHTGSYNEQFF. J is TRBJ2-1 and V is TRBV5-6; D may be TRBD1 (6 bases). The CDR3 sequence is 15 residues long. V lost 7 bases to trimming and J lost 4 bases, with 18 bases between them. Per germline, CDR1 SGHDT and CDR2 YYEEEE.

This clone was observed a handful of times. The genes are TRBV5-4 and TRBJ2-5; D is perhaps TRBD2 (6 bases). V shed 3 bases and J shed 3 bases, with 12 bases lying between them. CDR3 length: 14 amino acids. Germline V lookup: CDR1 SGHNT, CDR2 YYREEE (reference sequence). DNA of the CDR3: TGTGCCAGCAGCTCCCGCGGGACTGAAGAGACCCAGTACTTC. It is translated as CASSSRGTEETQYF.

This sequence joins TRBV5-1 and TRBJ2-7; no firm D call. Trimming shortened V by 5 bases and J by 5 bases, and 17 bases separated the two germline ends. CDR3 length: 14 residues. Germline lookup yields CDR1 SGHRS and CDR2 YFSETQ. In DNA form, the CDR3 reads TGCGCCAGCAGTACCCGGGCCGCCTCAAACGAGCAGTACTTC. It encodes CASSTRAASNEQYF.

The V call is TRBV6-1, the J call TRBJ1-5; D not certain. Germline V gene data show CDR1 as MNHNS and CDR2 as SASEGT. The CDR3 length is 16 residues. Deletions cut 2 bases from V and 0 bases from J, with 11 bases between. The CDR3, as DNA: TGTGCCAGCAGTGAATGGGGAGGGTATAGCAATCAGCCCCAGCATTTT. Protein product: CASSEWGGYSNQPQHF.

This chain joins TRBV2 and TRBJ2-7; TRBD1 might be the D (5 bases). The CDR3 covers 12 residues. Trimming removed 9 bases at V and 4 bases at J, with 13 bases between. CDR1 SNHLY and CDR2 FYNNEI come from the germline V gene. The CDR3, as DNA: TGTGCCAGGGGAATGGGGCCGTACGAGCAGTACTTC. It translates to CARGMGPYEQYF.

The chain employs TRBV9 and TRBJ1-1; D uncertain. The V gene's germline CDR1 is SGDLS and CDR2 YYNGEE. V lost 1 base and J 0 bases, leaving 4 bases between the germline ends. The CDR3 is made up of 13 amino acids. Here the CDR3 DNA reads TGTGCCAGCAGCGTACGGATGAACACTGAAGCTTTCTTT. Its protein is CASSVRMNTEAFF.

The chain is built from TRBV6-5 and TRBJ2-5; no reliable D call. Germline V gene data show CDR1 as MNHEY and CDR2 as SVGAGI. V was pared by 5 bases and J by 7 bases, with 8 bases between. This CDR3 comprises 11 residues. The CDR3 DNA is TGTGCCAGCAGTCCCCATGGGACCCAGTACTTC. Protein product: CASSPHGTQYF.

V and J are TRBV7-6 and TRBJ2-3; perhaps D is TRBD1 or TRBD2 (7 bases each). Germline CDR1 and CDR2: SGHVS and FNYEAQ. V was clipped by 5 bases and J by 0 bases, with 15 bases between them. This CDR3 contains 16 residues. CDR3 coding DNA: TGTGCCAGCAGCCCTCAGGGGGAGGGTAGCACAGATACGCAGTATTTT. Its protein is CASSPQGEGSTDTQYF.

The J gene is TRBJ2-7, the V gene TRBV5-6; D is uncertain. There are 12 residues in the CDR3. Trimming took off 4 bases at V and 6 bases at J, with 11 bases between the two ends. Germline V lookup: CDR1 SGHDT, CDR2 YYEEEE. The CDR3 DNA reads TGTGCCAGCAGCGTGTCTTCAGGCGAGCAGTACTTC. The encoded protein is CASSVSSGEQYF.

This clone appeared a few times. The chain combines TRBV11-1 with TRBJ2-1; perhaps D is TRBD1 or TRBD2 (5 bases each). CDR3 length equals 16 residues. Germline V gene data show CDR1 as SGHAT and CDR2 as FQDESV (reference sequence). The V and J ends lost 5 bases and 2 bases respectively, with 16 bases between them. The CDR3 reads CASSPPRGAAYNEQFF. CDR3 sequence (DNA): TGTGCCAGCAGCCCGCCCCGGGGCGCAGCCTACAATGAGCAGTTCTTC.

This rearrangement joins TRBV5-4 to TRBJ2-1; a possible D gene is TRBD1 (6 bases). Germline loops: CDR1 SGHNT, CDR2 YYREEE (reference sequence). V was cut by 6 bases and J by 0 bases, with 10 bases left in between. The CDR3 is made up of 14 amino acids. The CDR3 DNA reads TGTGCCAGCACCACAGGGAGCTCCTACAATGAGCAGTTCTTC. Amino acids: CASTTGSSYNEQFF. The full variable domain, with the rest looked up from reference TRBV5-4 and TRBJ2-1, is ETGVTQSPTHLIKTRGQQVTLRCSSQSGHNTVSWYQQALGQGPQFIFQYYREEENGRGNFPPRFSGLQFPNYSSELNVNALELDDSALYLCASTTGSSYNEQFFGPGTRLTVL.

This clone was recorded once. The gene calls are TRBV7-2 and TRBJ2-4; D not resolved. The CDR3 extends over 16 amino acids. Germline CDR1 is SGHTA and CDR2 is FQGNSA. V was pared by 4 bases and J by 4 bases, with 17 bases between. CDR3 sequence (DNA): TGTGCCAGCAGCTCTTTTCCAAGGGTTGAAAAAAACATTCAGTACTTC. It yields the protein CASSSFPRVEKNIQYF. The whole variable domain, remainder taken from reference TRBV7-2 and TRBJ2-4, is GAGVSQSPSNKVTEKGKDVELRCDPISGHTALYWYRQSLGQGLEFLIYFQGNSAPDKSGLPSDRFSAERTGGSVSTLTIQRTQQEDSAVYLCASSSFPRVEKNIQYFGAGTRLSVL.

The V gene is TRBV10-3, the J gene TRBJ2-5, with TRBD2 matching over 15 bases. V shed 6 bases and J 1 base; nucleotides not matched to a gene: 6. This CDR3 comprises 17 residues. In germline, CDR1 is ENHRY, CDR2 SYGVKD. The CDR3 is CAISPGLAGGFQETQYF. The CDR3 region has the DNA TGTGCCATCAGCCCGGGACTAGCGGGGGGATTCCAAGAGACCCAGTACTTC.

The rearrangement joins TRBV27 to TRBJ2-1; 13 bases align to TRBD2. The CDR3 runs 19 residues. J gave up 0 bases and V 4 bases, and 9 bases lay outside the gene matches. Germline V gene lookup returns CDR1 MNHEY and CDR2 SMNVEV (reference sequence). As DNA, the CDR3 is TGTGCCAGCAGTTCCGGGACTAGCGGGGCTCTTAGCTCCTACAATGAGCAGTTCTTC. This encodes CASSSGTSGALSSYNEQFF.

A remark on this clone: A far larger clone is one nucleotide away, so this likely arose from a read error. In the same sample, other DNA sequences code for this CDR3. The chain joins TRBV5-1 to TRBJ2-5, with D possibly matching TRBD1 (5 bases). This CDR3 is 16 amino acids long. CDR1 is SGHRS and CDR2 is YFSETQ in the germline V gene. Deletions cut 1 base from V and 0 bases from J, with 13 bases between. Here the CDR3 DNA reads TGCGCCAGCAGCTTGAGGTCAGGGTGGTACCAAGAGACCCAGTACTTC. Translating it yields CASSLRSGWYQETQYF.

The gene calls are TRBV19 and TRBJ2-7; no firm D call. CDR1 LNHDA and CDR2 SQIVND come from the germline V gene (reference sequence). The CDR3 covers 12 residues. The V gene lost 3 bases and the J gene lost 4 bases, with 7 bases spanning the gap. CDR3 in DNA: TGTGCCAGTAGTATGCGAGAATACGAGCAGTACTTC. It translates to CASSMREYEQYF.

This clone was recorded once. This chain uses TRBV29-1 with TRBJ1-1; D remains ambiguous. The germline V and J ends were trimmed by 4 bases and 3 bases, with 15 bases remaining between them. Per the germline V gene, CDR1 is SQVTM and CDR2 is ANQGSEA. This CDR3 is 14 amino acids long. CDR3 sequence (DNA): TGCAGCGTTGGGCAGCGGGGTTCTTACACTGAAGCTTTCTTT. Its translation is CSVGQRGSYTEAFF.

J is TRBJ2-7 and V is TRBV5-4; TRBD1 is a possible D gene (6 bases). V was clipped by 0 bases and J by 2 bases, with 6 bases between them. The CDR3 has 13 amino acids. Germline assignment: CDR1 SGHNT and CDR2 YYREEE (reference sequence). The CDR3 is CASSLDRAYEQYF. The CDR3 DNA is TGTGCCAGCAGCTTGGACAGGGCCTACGAGCAGTACTTC.

The chain combines TRBV4-2 with TRBJ2-5; 8 bases match TRBD2. The germline V gene has CDR1 LGHNA and CDR2 YNFKEQ. V dropped 4 bases and J dropped 0; count of bases not matched to a gene: 16. The CDR3 runs 19 residues. The CDR3 loop is CASSPRGAVPKSYQETQYF. For the CDR3, the DNA is TGTGCCAGCAGCCCGCGGGGGGCCGTCCCCAAATCATACCAAGAGACCCAGTACTTC.

This clone was seen only once. This rearrangement joins TRBV10-1 to TRBJ2-2; D remains ambiguous. V was trimmed by 0 bases and J by 5 bases, leaving 7 bases between them. This CDR3 is built from 14 residues. CDR1 and CDR2 from the germline V gene are WNHNN and SYGVQD (reference sequence). The CDR3 is CASSESWETGELFF. DNA of the CDR3: TGCGCCAGCAGTGAGTCGTGGGAAACCGGGGAGCTGTTTTTT.

The rearrangement joins TRBV5-4 to TRBJ2-5; D uncertain. The V gene's germline CDR1 is SGHNT and CDR2 YYREEE (reference sequence). V was shortened by 4 bases and J by 7 bases, with 17 bases between the two germline ends. The CDR3 consists of 14 residues. CDR3 nucleotides: TGTGCCAGCAGCGTACGTGACTCCCCCGGGACCCAGTACTTC. Translated, it gives CASSVRDSPGTQYF.

The chain uses TRBV14 and TRBJ2-7, with a tentative D call TRBD1 (6 bases). The CDR3 has 12 amino acids. The V end lost 5 bases, the J end lost 3 bases, and 8 bases lay between the germline ends. CDR1 is SGHDN, CDR2 FVKESK, per germline. The CDR3 spells CASSWGLYEQYF. DNA of the CDR3: TGTGCCAGCAGCTGGGGGCTCTACGAGCAGTACTTC.

The chain joins TRBV9 to TRBJ2-7; D not certain. V lost 0 bases and J 0 bases, leaving 10 bases between the germline ends. The CDR3 runs 15 residues. CDR1 is SGDLS, CDR2 YYNGEE, per germline. This chain's CDR3 is CASSVDQRSSYEQYF. CDR3 DNA: TGTGCCAGCAGCGTAGATCAGCGCTCCTCCTACGAGCAGTACTTC. Supplemented by reference TRBV9 and TRBJ2-7, the full variable domain reads DSGVTQTPKHLITATGQRVTLRCSPRSGDLSVYWYQQSLDQGLQFLIQYYNGEERAKGNILERFSAQQFPDLHSELNLSSLELGDSALYFCASSVDQRSSYEQYFGPGTRLTVT.

Of note for this clone: The sample contains more than one DNA sequence encoding this CDR3. V and J are TRBV6-6 and TRBJ1-5; no clear D gene. The CDR3 totals 15 residues. The V end was cut by 0 bases, the J end by 3 bases, with 9 bases between. CDR1 is MNHNY, CDR2 SVGAGI, per germline (reference sequence). Here the CDR3 reads CASSYSVSLNQPQHF. DNA for the CDR3: TGTGCCAGCAGTTACTCCGTCAGTCTCAATCAGCCCCAGCATTTT.

This clone was seen at least ten times. V gene TRBV7-9 combines with J gene TRBJ2-1; D call uncertain. This CDR3 comprises 11 residues. Trimming removed 11 bases at V and 6 bases at J, with 11 bases between. Germline V lookup: CDR1 SEHNR, CDR2 FQNEAQ (reference sequence). CDR3 region: CAGLRGNEQFF. In DNA form, the CDR3 reads TGTGCCGGCCTCCGCGGCAATGAGCAGTTCTTC.

This clone was counted a few times. J is TRBJ2-1 and V is TRBV19; D uncertain. Trimming pared 7 bases from V and 6 bases from J, leaving 16 bases between. Germline V gives CDR1 LNHDA, CDR2 SQIVND (reference sequence). The CDR3 loop spans 14 amino acids. The CDR3, as DNA: TGTGCCAGTAAACCCACCCCTCGCACCAATGAGCAGTTCTTC. It specifies CASKPTPRTNEQFF.